Below are 2 T cell receptor beta chains sequenced from a single sample in a study of blood T cell repertoires in COVID-19. The data were produced by immunoSEQ multiplex PCR, yet TCRdb's version contains in-frame clones alone and is incomplete. The sample consists of under 150,000 clones, approximately 84% of them appearing once. Material for sequencing was peripheral blood. The receptors here all came from a human donor in a cohort sampled during active COVID-19.

The chain employs TRBV18 and TRBJ1-3; D not certain. The germline V gene has CDR1 KGHSH and CDR2 LQKENI. Between the trimmed V and J ends, which lost 6 bases and 0 bases, there was a span of 6 bases. CDR3 length: 13 residues. CDR3 loop: CASSESSGNTIYF. CDR3 bases: TGTGCCAGCTCTGAGTCCTCTGGAAACACCATATATTTT.

The gene calls are TRBV7-2 and TRBJ2-2, with 7 bases lining up with TRBD1. The germline V gene encodes CDR1 SGHTA and CDR2 FQGNSA. V trimming: 5 bases; J trimming: 1 base; junction bases outside the gene matches: 4. The CDR3 has 15 residues. The CDR3 region has the DNA TGTGCCAGCAGCCCGGACAGGAGGAACACCGGGGAGCTGTTTTTT. Amino acid sequence: CASSPDRRNTGELFF.